The clone carrying this TCR beta chain came up a few times. Its antigen remains unknown. These data originate in a study of response to subunit inactivated influenza vaccine. Study conclusions and caveats: Each seasonal influenza vaccination, the authors suggested, recruits few new T cells.

TCRdb re-derived calls from the RT-PCR reads in MiXCR, one entry per CDR3 protein. The data contain 700,000 to 800,000 distinct CDR3 sequences, 18% of them seen just once; the ten biggest clones take up around 9.9%. Trimming took 10 bases from V and 0 from J, leaving 18 bases between them. CDR1 LNHDA and CDR2 SQIVND come from the germline V gene (reference sequence). This CDR3 is built from 15 residues. The rearrangement uses TRBV19 and TRBJ1-1; TRBD1 might be the D (6 bases). This receptor was identified in a man aged 50-60 years who received an inactivated influenza vaccine. The sample in question was PBMCs from blood, obtained 4 to 6 days after vaccination. The CDR3: CATLRGQGMNTEAFF. In DNA form, the CDR3 reads TGTGCCACCCTTAGGGGACAAGGGATGAACACTGAAGCTTTCTTT.